This TCR beta chain is drawn from a study of regulatory T cells in long-lasting Graves disease. The time point is: newly diagnosed GD, antithyroid drugs for less than 3 months. TCR sequences were obtained from RNA taken from PBMCs. Clinicians diagnosed Graves' disease using American Thyroid Association guidelines. With 5 bases removed from V and 9 bases from J, the gap between germline ends came to 25 bases. The CDR3 is 16 amino acids. CDR1 MNHEY and CDR2 SMNVEV come from the germline V gene (reference sequence). Study-level results: Persistent disease exhibited a predilection for TRBV28, TRBJ1-2 and TRBJ2-5.

This clonotype is a singleton in its sample. The antigen remains unidentified. TCR beta libraries were built with iRepertoire HTBI primers and Arm-PCR of CDR3 regions. TCRdb independently ran MiXCR on the multiplex PCR reads; one entry per CDR3 protein. The table has a few hundred thousand distinct CDR3 sequences, 20% seen once. The chain uses TRBV27 and TRBJ1-2, with D maybe TRBD1 (5 bases). The source of this sequence is a female donor with Graves disease. The input for sequencing was peripheral blood mononuclear cells (PBMCs), taken at new diagnosis, from a patient treated with antithyroid drugs. Written as DNA, the CDR3 is TGTGCCAGCAGTCGAATTCATGGGGCCTCCTTGTTGCGCTACACCTTC. This encodes CASSRIHGASLLRYTF.